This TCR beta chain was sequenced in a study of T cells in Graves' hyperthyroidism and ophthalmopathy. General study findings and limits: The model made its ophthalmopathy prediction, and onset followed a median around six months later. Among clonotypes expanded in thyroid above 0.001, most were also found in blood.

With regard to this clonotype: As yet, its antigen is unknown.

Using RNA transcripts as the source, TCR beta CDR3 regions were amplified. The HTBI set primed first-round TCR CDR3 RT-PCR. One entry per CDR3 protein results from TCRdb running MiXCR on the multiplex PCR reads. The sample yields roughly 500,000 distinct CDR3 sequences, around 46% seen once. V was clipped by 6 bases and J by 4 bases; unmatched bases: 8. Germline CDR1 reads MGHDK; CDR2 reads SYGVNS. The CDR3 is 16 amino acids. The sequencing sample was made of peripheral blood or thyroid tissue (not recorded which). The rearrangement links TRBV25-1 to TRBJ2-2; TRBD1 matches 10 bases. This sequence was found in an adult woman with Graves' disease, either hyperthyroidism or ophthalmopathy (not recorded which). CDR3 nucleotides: TGTGCCAGCAGCCAACCTGGGACAGGGGTCACCGGGGAGCTGTTTTTT. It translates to CASSQPGTGVTGELFF.